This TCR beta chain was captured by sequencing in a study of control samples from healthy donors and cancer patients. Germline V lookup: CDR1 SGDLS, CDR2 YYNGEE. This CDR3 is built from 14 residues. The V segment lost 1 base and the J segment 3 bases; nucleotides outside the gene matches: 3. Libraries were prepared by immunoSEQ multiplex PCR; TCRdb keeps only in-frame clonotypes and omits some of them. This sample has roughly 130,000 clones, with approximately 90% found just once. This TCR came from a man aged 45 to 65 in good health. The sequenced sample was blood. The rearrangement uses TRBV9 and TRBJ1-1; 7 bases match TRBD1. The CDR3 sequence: CASSVSTGYTEAFF. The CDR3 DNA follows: TGTGCCAGCAGCGTATCGACAGGGTACACTGAAGCTTTCTTT.